The next 2 T cell receptor beta chains were all read from a single sample in a study of T cell changes during pregnancy in multiple sclerosis. Clones were read by immunoSEQ multiplex PCR, and TCRdb kept only the in-frame ones, dropping some. The data show 80,000 or so clones, 94% seen once. The sample in question was peripheral blood, obtained in the second trimester of pregnancy. These receptors all stem from a female donor in good health, enrolled as a control in a pregnancy study.

The V gene is TRBV18, the J gene TRBJ2-7, with D possibly matching TRBD1 (5 bases). This CDR3 is built from 15 residues. The V end was cut by 0 bases, the J end by 5 bases, with 14 bases between. CDR1 is KGHSH and CDR2 is LQKENI in the germline V gene. The DNA for the CDR3 is TGTGCCAGCTCACCACCCGGCAGGGATATTCACGAGCAGTACTTC. Its protein product is CASSPPGRDIHEQYF.

V and J are TRBV5-1 and TRBJ1-1; 9 nucleotides align to TRBD1. This CDR3 contains 15 residues. The ends lost 3 bases at V and 2 bases at J; junction bases unmatched: 5. The V gene's germline CDR1 is SGHRS and CDR2 YFSETQ. CDR3 bases: TGCGCCAGCAGCTCGGTGGGACAGGGCAACACTGAAGCTTTCTTT. As protein: CASSSVGQGNTEAFF. Complete variable domain (other parts from reference TRBV5-1 and TRBJ1-1): KAGVTQTPRYLIKTRGQQVTLSCSPISGHRSVSWYQQTPGQGLQFLFEYFSETQRNKGNFPGRFSGRQFSNSRSEMNVSTLELGDSALYLCASSSVGQGNTEAFFGQGTRLTVV.